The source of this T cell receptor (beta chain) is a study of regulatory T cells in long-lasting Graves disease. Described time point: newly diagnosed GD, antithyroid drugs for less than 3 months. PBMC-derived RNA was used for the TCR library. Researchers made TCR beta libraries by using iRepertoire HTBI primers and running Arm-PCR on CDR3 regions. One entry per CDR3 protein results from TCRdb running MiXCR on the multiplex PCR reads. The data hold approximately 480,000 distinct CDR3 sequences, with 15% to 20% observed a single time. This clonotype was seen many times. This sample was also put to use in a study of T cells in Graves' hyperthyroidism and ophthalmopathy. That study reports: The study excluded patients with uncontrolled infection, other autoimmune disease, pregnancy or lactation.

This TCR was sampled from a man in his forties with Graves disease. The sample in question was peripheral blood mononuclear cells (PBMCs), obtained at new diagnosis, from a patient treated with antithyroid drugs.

The CDR3 sequence: CSASSLAVYNEQFF. The CDR3 nucleotides read TGCAGTGCTAGTTCTCTAGCGGTGTACAATGAGCAGTTCTTC. This chain joins TRBV20-1 and TRBJ2-1, with 7 bases lining up with TRBD2. CDR3 length: 14 amino acids. Germline V CDR1 and CDR2: DFQATT, SNEGSKA (reference sequence). V gave up 3 bases and J gave up 4 bases; unmatched junction bases: 6.